Listed here is a single T cell receptor beta chain. Its antigen is unidentified. These data are taken from a study of CD8+ T cells in alopecia areata. Across the study: Oral tofacitinib (5 to 10 mg twice daily) was administered to treated patients. General study results and limits: Compared with normal scalp, lesional scalp had higher clonality and more expanded CD8+ clones.

Following extraction, RNA underwent reverse transcription to cDNA, which served as the sequencing template. The method was immunoSEQ multiplex PCR; TCRdb's version includes in-frame clones alone and lacks a portion of them. The sample yields 270,000 or so clones, 58% seen once. Regarding treatment: oral pan-JAK inhibitor, 5-10 mg twice daily. CDR1 and CDR2 (germline): GTSNPN, SVGIG (reference sequence). V was clipped by 0 bases and J by 11 bases, with 13 bases between them. This CDR3 region has 13 residues. Sample: CD4+ T cells sorted from blood, taken at week 24, from a patient treated with tofacitinib. The J gene is TRBJ1-4, the V gene TRBV30; D possibly corresponds to TRBD1 (6 bases). The origin of this receptor is a human donor with alopecia areata. The CDR3 DNA is TGTGCCTGGAGTGTACTAGGGGGGATGAAACTGTTTTTT. It encodes CAWSVLGGMKLFF. Full variable domain (missing parts from reference TRBV30 and TRBJ1-4): SQTIHQWPATLVQPVGSPLSLECTVEGTSNPNLYWYRQAAGRGLQLLFYSVGIGQISSEVPQNLSASRPQDRQFILSSKKLLLSDSGFYLCAWSVLGGMKLFFGSGTQLSVL.